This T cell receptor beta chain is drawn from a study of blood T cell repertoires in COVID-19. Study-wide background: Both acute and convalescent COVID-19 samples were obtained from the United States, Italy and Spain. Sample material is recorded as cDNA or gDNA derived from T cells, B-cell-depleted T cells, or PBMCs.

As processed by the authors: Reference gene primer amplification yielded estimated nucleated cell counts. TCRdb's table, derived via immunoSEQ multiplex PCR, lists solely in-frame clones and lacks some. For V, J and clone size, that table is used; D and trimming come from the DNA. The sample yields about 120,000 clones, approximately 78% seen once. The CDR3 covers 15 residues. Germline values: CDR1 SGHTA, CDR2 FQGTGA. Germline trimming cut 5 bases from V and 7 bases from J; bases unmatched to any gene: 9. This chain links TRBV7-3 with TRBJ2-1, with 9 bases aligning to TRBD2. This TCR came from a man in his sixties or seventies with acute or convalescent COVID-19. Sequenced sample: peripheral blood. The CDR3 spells CASSAGISGRNEQFF. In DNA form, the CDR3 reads TGTGCCAGCAGCGCTGGTATTAGCGGGAGAAATGAGCAGTTCTTC.